These 3 T cell receptor beta chains were all obtained from the same sample, sequenced in a study of T cell changes during pregnancy in multiple sclerosis. Clones were sequenced by immunoSEQ multiplex PCR, and TCRdb holds only the in-frame ones, with some missing. The sample has some 38,000 clones, around nine tenths seen once. Material: CD4+ T cells from peripheral blood mononuclear cells, obtained in the second trimester of pregnancy. The receptors were sampled from a female donor in good health, enrolled as a control in a pregnancy study.

This clone has a handful of counts. This chain links TRBV4-3 with TRBJ1-1; D unclear. The CDR3 totals 17 residues. Trimming pared 0 bases from V and 0 bases from J, leaving 14 bases between. The V gene's germline CDR1 is LGHNA and CDR2 YSLEER. The DNA of the CDR3 is TGCGCCAGCAGCCAAGATCCCCCCACACGCATGAACACTGAAGCTTTCTTT. Translation gives CASSQDPPTRMNTEAFF.

V usage is TRBV5-4 and J usage is TRBJ2-3; 11 bases agree with TRBD1. Germline V lookup: CDR1 SGHNT, CDR2 YYREEE (reference sequence). The CDR3 has 17 residues. The V and J ends lost 0 bases and 3 bases, in that order; junction bases with no gene match: 6. The CDR3 loop is CASSLGGQGAGTDTQYF. The CDR3 DNA sequence: TGTGCCAGCAGCTTGGGCGGACAGGGGGCAGGTACAGATACGCAGTATTTT.

The J gene is TRBJ2-1, the V gene TRBV5-4, with a weak D call TRBD2 (6 bases). This CDR3 comprises 14 residues. CDR1 and CDR2 (germline): SGHNT, YYREEE (reference sequence). V was clipped by 10 bases and J by 0 bases, with 14 bases between them. The CDR3 region has the DNA TGTGCCCTATCTGGAGGGGCCTCCTACAATGAGCAGTTCTTC. Translated, it gives CALSGGASYNEQFF.